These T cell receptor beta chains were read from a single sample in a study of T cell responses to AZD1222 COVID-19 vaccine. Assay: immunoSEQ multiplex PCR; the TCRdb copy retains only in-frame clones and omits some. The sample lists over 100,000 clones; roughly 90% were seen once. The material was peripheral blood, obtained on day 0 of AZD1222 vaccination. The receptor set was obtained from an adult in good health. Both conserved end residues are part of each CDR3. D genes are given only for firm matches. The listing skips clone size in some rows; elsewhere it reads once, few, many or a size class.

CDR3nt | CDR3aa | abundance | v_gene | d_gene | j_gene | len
TGCGCCAGCAGCTTGGTGCCAGGAACAAAGGTCGGGGAGCTGTTTTTT | CASSLVPGTKVGELFF | . | TRBV5-1 | . | TRBJ2-2 | 16
TGTGCCAGCAGCGTAGCGGGAGAGTCCTACAATGAGCAGTTCTTC | CASSVAGESYNEQFF | . | TRBV27 | TRBD2 | TRBJ2-1 | 15
TGTGCCAGCAGCGATGATTTGGACACCATATATTTT | CASSDDLDTIYF | once | TRBV9 | . | TRBJ1-3 | 12
TGTGCCAGTACCCCGACAGGGGGCTTTCAGCCCCAGCATTTT | CASTPTGGFQPQHF | . | TRBV19 | TRBD1 | TRBJ1-5 | 14
TGTGCCAGCAGCTTAGATGTCGCGGAGGCCGGGGAGCTGTTTTTT | CASSLDVAEAGELFF | . | TRBV11-2 | . | TRBJ2-2 | 15
TGTGCCAGCAGCTTAGAAGGAGGGGGCGGTCAAGAGACCCAGTACTTC | CASSLEGGGGQETQYF | . | TRBV11-3 | . | TRBJ2-5 | 16
TGTGCCTGGAGTTTGTACCTCACAGGGGGTTTCTACGAGCAGTACTTC | CAWSLYLTGGFYEQYF | . | TRBV30 | TRBD1 | TRBJ2-7 | 16
TGTGCCAGCAGCTTGAGCCCGAGCTCTGGAAACACCATATATTTT | CASSLSPSSGNTIYF | . | TRBV5-6 | . | TRBJ1-3 | 15
TGTGCCTGGAGTGGTTCGGACAATCAGCCCCAGCATTTT | CAWSGSDNQPQHF | . | TRBV30 | . | TRBJ1-5 | 13
TGTGCCAGCAGCTTAGTCTCCGGACTGACCTCTGGGGCCAACGTCCTGACTTTC | CASSLVSGLTSGANVLTF | medium-sized | TRBV13 | . | TRBJ2-6 | 18
TGTGCCAGCAAGGGGGTCATCGGGTCCTATCAGCCCCAGCATTTT | CASKGVIGSYQPQHF | . | TRBV2 | . | TRBJ1-5 | 15
TGTGCCAGCATCCCGGGCAATACAGATACGCAGTATTTT | CASIPGNTDTQYF | once | TRBV6-6 | . | TRBJ2-3 | 13
TGTGCCAGCAGCCTGGGGACTTCCAGTTATCAGCCCCAGCATTTT | CASSLGTSSYQPQHF | . | TRBV11-2 | . | TRBJ1-5 | 15
TGTGCCAGCAGCCCAGGCACCTACTATGGCTACACCTTC | CASSPGTYYGYTF | . | TRBV3-1/TRBV3-2 | . | TRBJ1-2 | 13
TGTGCCAGCAGTTTTACAGGGGGCCTTCACTACGAGCAGTACTTC | CASSFTGGLHYEQYF | . | TRBV27 | TRBD1 | TRBJ2-7 | 15
TGTGCCACCAGCAGAGATTTACGGGCCTCCAATGGCTACACCTTC | CATSRDLRASNGYTF | . | TRBV15 | . | TRBJ1-2 | 15
TGTGCCAGCAGCTTGGCCAAGGGGGGGAACACTGAAGCTTTCTTT | CASSLAKGGNTEAFF | . | TRBV5-4 | . | TRBJ1-1 | 15
TGTGCCAGCAGCTTAATAGGGGGCGGAGGGGGTGAAAAACTGTTTTTT | CASSLIGGGGGEKLFF | . | TRBV7-2 | TRBD1 | TRBJ1-4 | 16
TGTGCCAGCAGCCAAGGGGGGCAGGGTCGGTATGGCTACACCTTC | CASSQGGQGRYGYTF | . | TRBV3-1/TRBV3-2 | . | TRBJ1-2 | 15
TGTGCCAGCACTATCGGACGGATGTACGAGCAGTACTTC | CASTIGRMYEQYF | . | TRBV12-3/TRBV12-4 | . | TRBJ2-7 | 13
TGTGCCAGCAGCTCGTCCGGGACAGGGGCTGAAAAACTGTTTTTT | CASSSSGTGAEKLFF | . | TRBV13 | TRBD1 | TRBJ1-4 | 15
TGTGCCATCAGTGACCTAGCGGGCCTCAACAATGAGCAGTTCTTC | CAISDLAGLNNEQFF | . | TRBV10-3 | TRBD2 | TRBJ2-1 | 15
TGTGCCTGGAGTGTGGGCGGGAGGAACGAGCAGTACTTC | CAWSVGGRNEQYF | few | TRBV30 | TRBD2 | TRBJ2-7 | 13
TGTGCCAGCAGCGTGACAGTCAACTATGGCTACACCTTC | CASSVTVNYGYTF | . | TRBV7-8 | . | TRBJ1-2 | 13
TGTGCCATCAGTGGCGGGAGAGAGCAGTTCTTC | CAISGGREQFF | once | TRBV10-3 | TRBD2 | TRBJ2-1 | 11
TGTGCCACCGGGGCGGGGGGGCGCGAGCAGTTCTTC | CATGAGGREQFF | . | TRBV24-1 | TRBD2 | TRBJ2-1 | 12
TGTGCCAGCAGCCGTGCCTACGAGCAGTACTTC | CASSRAYEQYF | . | TRBV11-2 | . | TRBJ2-7 | 11
TGTGCCAGCAGCTTGGATGCGCACGGGGAGCTGTTTTTT | CASSLDAHGELFF | . | TRBV5-4 | . | TRBJ2-2 | 13
TGCGCCAGCAGCTTGGGAGGGACTAGCGAAGAGACCCAGTACTTC | CASSLGGTSEETQYF | . | TRBV5-1 | TRBD2 | TRBJ2-5 | 15
TGTGCCACCCAGACTAGTTTGTATGAGCAGTTCTTC | CATQTSLYEQFF | . | TRBV28 | . | TRBJ2-1 | 12
TGCGCCAGCAGCTTGGGCCGTCTAGCGGACTACAATGAGCAGTTCTTC | CASSLGRLADYNEQFF | . | TRBV5-1 | TRBD2 | TRBJ2-1 | 16
TGTGCCAGCAGCCCACGGGGGGGGCCAGGGACAGATACGCAGTATTTT | CASSPRGGPGTDTQYF | once | TRBV9 | TRBD2 | TRBJ2-3 | 16
TGTGCCAGCAGTGTCTCCCCGGGGGCTGGGGCCAACGTCCTGACTTTC | CASSVSPGAGANVLTF | . | TRBV6-4 | . | TRBJ2-6 | 16
TGTGCCAGCAGCTTAGCTCTAGCGGCTGGAAATGAGCAGTTCTTC | CASSLALAAGNEQFF | once | TRBV7-8 | TRBD2 | TRBJ2-1 | 15
TGTGCCAGTAGTATAGGGGGGCTTACCTACAATGAGCAGTTCTTC | CASSIGGLTYNEQFF | once | TRBV19 | . | TRBJ2-1 | 15
TGTGCCAGCAGCCGGGGAGGTAGCAATCAGCCCCAGCATTTT | CASSRGGSNQPQHF | . | TRBV9 | . | TRBJ1-5 | 14
TGTGCCAGCAGACAGATTGAGACCGGGGAGCTGTTTTTT | CASRQIETGELFF | . | TRBV2 | . | TRBJ2-2 | 13
TGTGCCAGCAGCCCGGGACTAGCGGGAGTGAACGAGCAGTACTTC | CASSPGLAGVNEQYF | . | TRBV5-5 | TRBD2 | TRBJ2-7 | 15
TGTGCCAGCAGTGGGCCTCTGGGGCAGACTGGGAGCTCCTACAATGAGCAGTTCTTC | CASSGPLGQTGSSYNEQFF | . | TRBV2 | . | TRBJ2-1 | 19
TGTGCCAGCAGTCCCTTCCCGGGACAGTGGGGTTCACCCCTCCACTTT | CASSPFPGQWGSPLHF | . | TRBV27 | TRBD1 | TRBJ1-6 | 16
TGTGCCAGCTCACCACTGAGACAGGGGAATGAAAAACTGTTTTTT | CASSPLRQGNEKLFF | few | TRBV18 | TRBD1 | TRBJ1-4 | 15
TGTGCCAGCAGTTGGATAGAACCGTACGAGCAGTACTTC | CASSWIEPYEQYF | . | TRBV28 | . | TRBJ2-7 | 13
TGCGCCAGCAGCTTTAATGGGGGAGAGCAGCCCCAGCATTTT | CASSFNGGEQPQHF | . | TRBV5-1 | . | TRBJ1-5 | 14
TGTGCCAGCAGTTTGAAGAAGGGGATGGGGTTGAACACTGAAGCTTTCTTT | CASSLKKGMGLNTEAFF | . | TRBV27 | . | TRBJ1-1 | 17
TGTGCCAGCAGTTACTCGAACAGGGTTCAACAGCCCCAGCATTTT | CASSYSNRVQQPQHF | . | TRBV6-5 | . | TRBJ1-5 | 15
TGTGCCAGCAGTTTTGGGCAGGGAGGCAATCAGCCCCAGCATTTT | CASSFGQGGNQPQHF | . | TRBV2 | . | TRBJ1-5 | 15
TGTGCCAGCACCCACGGGTGGAACACTGAAGCTTTCTTT | CASTHGWNTEAFF | once | TRBV13 | . | TRBJ1-1 | 13
TGTGCCAGTACCAAAACGTTGGGGACGTTTAGGAATGAGCAGTTCTTC | CASTKTLGTFRNEQFF | . | TRBV19 | . | TRBJ2-1 | 16
TGTGCCTCCCTTCGGGGGGCGCTTGACGAGCAGTACTTC | CASLRGALDEQYF | . | TRBV2 | . | TRBJ2-7 | 13
TGCGCCAGCAGCGCAGGGGTCGCGGAGACCCAGTACTTC | CASSAGVAETQYF | . | TRBV5-1 | . | TRBJ2-5 | 13
TGTGCCAGCAGCTTGGGACAGGGAATCATGAACACTGAAGCTTTCTTT | CASSLGQGIMNTEAFF | . | TRBV5-4 | TRBD1 | TRBJ1-1 | 16
TGTGCCAGCAGGACGACAGCCGGGGTCTATGGCTACACCTTC | CASRTTAGVYGYTF | . | TRBV2 | . | TRBJ1-2 | 14
TGTGCCAGCCGTAGGGGAAACTATGGCTACACCTTC | CASRRGNYGYTF | . | TRBV6-5 | . | TRBJ1-2 | 12
TGTGCCAGCAGCTTGGCAGGGGATTCACCCCTCCACTTT | CASSLAGDSPLHF | . | TRBV11-1 | . | TRBJ1-6 | 13
TGCGCCAGCAGCCCAGGGGTAGGGGCTGAAGCTTTCTTT | CASSPGVGAEAFF | . | TRBV5-1 | . | TRBJ1-1 | 13